This TCR beta chain is from a study of lymphopenia after photon versus proton radiotherapy. Findings and limits, study-wide: Survival link was tested only in deceased patients; proton benefit remains a possibility.

Some clones are missing from TCRdb's copy, which holds only in-frame ones; the method was immunoSEQ multiplex PCR. The sample shows about 64,000 clones, around 90% of them seen only once. Remarks on this clone: As yet, its antigen is unknown.

This material consisted of peripheral blood, taken from a patient treated with proton-based radiotherapy. This clonotype was obtained from a man aged 80 or over with esophageal cancer.

The CDR3 region has the DNA TGTGCCAGCAGCTTCAGGATGAACACTGAAGCTTTCTTT. Translating it yields CASSFRMNTEAFF. This chain joins TRBV7-2 and TRBJ1-1, with D uncertain. The CDR3 has 13 residues. Trimming shortened V by 3 bases and J by 0 bases, and 5 bases separated the two germline ends. Per the germline V gene, CDR1 is SGHTA and CDR2 is FQGNSA.